This T cell receptor beta chain stems from a study of blood T cell repertoires in COVID-19. V gave up 7 bases and J gave up 6 bases; unmatched junction bases: 9. Germline assignment: CDR1 MNHEY and CDR2 SVGAGI. This CDR3 contains 14 residues. Profiled with immunoSEQ multiplex PCR; TCRdb holds only in-frame clones, not every one. Found here are 25,000 to 30,000 clones, roughly nine tenths of them singletons; the top ten hold more than 7%. This receptor was identified in a man in his 70s with active or convalescent COVID-19. Sequencing was carried out using peripheral blood. The rearrangement joins TRBV6-5 to TRBJ2-7; the match to TRBD1 covers 10 bases. The CDR3 spells CASTPTGGILEQYF. CDR3 DNA sequence: TGTGCCAGCACTCCGACAGGGGGCATACTCGAGCAGTACTTC.